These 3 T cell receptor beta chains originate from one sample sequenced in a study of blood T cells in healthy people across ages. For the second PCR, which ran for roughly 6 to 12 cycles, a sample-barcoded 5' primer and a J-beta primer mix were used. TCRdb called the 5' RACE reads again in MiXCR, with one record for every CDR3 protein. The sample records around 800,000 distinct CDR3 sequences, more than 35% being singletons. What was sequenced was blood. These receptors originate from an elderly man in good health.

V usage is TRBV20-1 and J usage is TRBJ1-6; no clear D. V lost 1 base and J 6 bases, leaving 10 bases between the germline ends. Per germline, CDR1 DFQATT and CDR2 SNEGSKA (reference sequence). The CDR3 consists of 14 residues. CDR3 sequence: CSARGSVSNSPLHF. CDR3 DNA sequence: TGCAGTGCTAGAGGTTCGGTGTCTAATTCACCCCTCCACTTT.

This CDR3 reads CSARERQGAQDGYTF. The CDR3 region has the DNA TGCAGTGCTAGAGAGAGACAGGGGGCGCAGGATGGCTACACCTTC. The chain is built from TRBV20-1 and TRBJ1-2, with TRBD1 matching 10 bases. The CDR3 covers 15 residues. The V and J ends lost 0 bases and 6 bases, in that order; junction bases with no gene match: 7. Germline CDR1 is DFQATT and CDR2 is SNEGSKA (reference sequence).

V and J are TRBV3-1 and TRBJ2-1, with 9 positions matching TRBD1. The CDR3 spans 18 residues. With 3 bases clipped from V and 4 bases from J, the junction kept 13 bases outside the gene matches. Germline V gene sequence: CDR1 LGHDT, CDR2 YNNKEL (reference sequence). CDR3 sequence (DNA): TGTGCCAGCAGCCACGGACCGAGATGGGACAGGGATTACAATGAGCAGTTCTTC. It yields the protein CASSHGPRWDRDYNEQFF.